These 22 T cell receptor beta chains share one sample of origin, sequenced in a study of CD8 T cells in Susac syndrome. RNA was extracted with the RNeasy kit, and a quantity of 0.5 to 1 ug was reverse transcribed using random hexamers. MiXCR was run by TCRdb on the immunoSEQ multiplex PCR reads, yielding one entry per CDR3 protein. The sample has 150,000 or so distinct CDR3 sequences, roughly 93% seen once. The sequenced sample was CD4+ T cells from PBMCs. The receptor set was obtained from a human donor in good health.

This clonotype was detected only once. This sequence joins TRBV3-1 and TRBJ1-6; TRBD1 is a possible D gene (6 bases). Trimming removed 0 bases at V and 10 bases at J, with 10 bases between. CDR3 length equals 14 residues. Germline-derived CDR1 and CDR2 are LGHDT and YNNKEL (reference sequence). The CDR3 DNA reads TGTGCCAGCAGCCAAGATGGCGGGGGCTCACCCCTCCACTTT. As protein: CASSQDGGGSPLHF.

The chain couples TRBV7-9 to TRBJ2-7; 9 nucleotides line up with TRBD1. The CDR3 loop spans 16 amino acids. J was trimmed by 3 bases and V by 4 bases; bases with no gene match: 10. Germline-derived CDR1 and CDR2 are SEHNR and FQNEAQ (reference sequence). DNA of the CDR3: TGTGCCAGCAGCTCGCTCCCGGGACAGGGAAACTACGAGCAGTACTTC. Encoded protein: CASSSLPGQGNYEQYF.

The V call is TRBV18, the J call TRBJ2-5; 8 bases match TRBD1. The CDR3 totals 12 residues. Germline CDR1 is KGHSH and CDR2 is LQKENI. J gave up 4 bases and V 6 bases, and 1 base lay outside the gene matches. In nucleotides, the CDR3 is TGTGCCAGCTCCGGACAGGGAGAGACCCAGTACTTC. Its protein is CASSGQGETQYF.

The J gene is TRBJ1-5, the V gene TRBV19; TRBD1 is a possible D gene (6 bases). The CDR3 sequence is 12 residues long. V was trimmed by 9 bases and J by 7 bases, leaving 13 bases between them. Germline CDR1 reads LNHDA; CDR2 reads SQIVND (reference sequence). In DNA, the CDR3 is TGTGCCAGCCAGGGGAAGAGGCAGCCCCAGCATTTT. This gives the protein CASQGKRQPQHF.

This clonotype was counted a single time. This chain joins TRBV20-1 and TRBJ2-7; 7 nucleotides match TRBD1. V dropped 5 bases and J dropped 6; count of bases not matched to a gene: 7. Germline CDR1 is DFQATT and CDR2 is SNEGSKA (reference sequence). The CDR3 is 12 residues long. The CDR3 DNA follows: TGCAGTGCTGGCGGACAGGTTACCGAGCAGTACTTC. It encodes CSAGGQVTEQYF.

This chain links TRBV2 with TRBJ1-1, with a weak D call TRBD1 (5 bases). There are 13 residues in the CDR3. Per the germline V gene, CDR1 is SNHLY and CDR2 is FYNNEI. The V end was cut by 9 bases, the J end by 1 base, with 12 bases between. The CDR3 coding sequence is TGTGCCAGTATGATCACAGGGAACACTGAAGCTTTCTTT. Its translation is CASMITGNTEAFF.

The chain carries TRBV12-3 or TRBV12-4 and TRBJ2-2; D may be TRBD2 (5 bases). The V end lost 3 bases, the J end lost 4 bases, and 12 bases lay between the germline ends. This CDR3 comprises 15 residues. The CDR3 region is CASSFDPGSTGELFF. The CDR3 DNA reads TGTGCCAGCAGTTTTGACCCGGGGAGCACCGGGGAGCTGTTTTTT.

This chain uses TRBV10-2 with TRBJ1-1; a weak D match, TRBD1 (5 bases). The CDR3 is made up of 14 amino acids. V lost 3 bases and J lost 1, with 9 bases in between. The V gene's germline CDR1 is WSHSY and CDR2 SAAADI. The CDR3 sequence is CASSDGGPNTEAFF. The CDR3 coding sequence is TGCGCCAGCAGTGACGGGGGACCGAACACTGAAGCTTTCTTT.

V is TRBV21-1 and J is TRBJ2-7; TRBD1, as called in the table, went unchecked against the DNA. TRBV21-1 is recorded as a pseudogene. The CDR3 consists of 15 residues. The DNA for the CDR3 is TGTGCCAGCAGCCCCCCCGGGACAGCCCACTACGAGCAGTACTTC. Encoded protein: CASSPPGTAHYEQYF.

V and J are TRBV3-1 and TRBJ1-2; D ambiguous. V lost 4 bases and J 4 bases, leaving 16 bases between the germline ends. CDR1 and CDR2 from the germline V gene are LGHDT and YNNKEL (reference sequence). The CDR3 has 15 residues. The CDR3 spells CASSPSEVPSYGYTF. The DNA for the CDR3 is TGTGCCAGCAGCCCGTCGGAGGTCCCCTCCTATGGCTACACCTTC.

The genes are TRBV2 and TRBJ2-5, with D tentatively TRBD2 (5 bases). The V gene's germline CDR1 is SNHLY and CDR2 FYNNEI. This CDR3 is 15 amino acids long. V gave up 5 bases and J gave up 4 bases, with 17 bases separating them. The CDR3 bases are TGTGCCAGCAGTCTAGAAGGGAGCGGAGGAGAGACCCAGTACTTC. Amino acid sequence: CASSLEGSGGETQYF. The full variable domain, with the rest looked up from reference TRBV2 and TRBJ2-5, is EPEVTQTPSHQVTQMGQEVILRCVPISNHLYFYWYRQILGQKVEFLVSFYNNEISEKSEIFDDQFSVERPDGSNFTLKIRSTKLEDSAMYFCASSLEGSGGETQYFGPGTRLLVL.

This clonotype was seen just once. The CDR3 sequence is CSVGTGNTYEQYF. The CDR3 DNA is TGCAGCGTCGGGACAGGGAATACCTACGAGCAGTACTTC. The chain joins TRBV29-1 to TRBJ2-7, with TRBD1 identical over 9 bases. The CDR3 contains 13 residues. CDR1 is SQVTM and CDR2 is ANQGSEA in the germline V gene. The V gene end was trimmed by 6 bases and the J gene end by 2 bases; junction bases not matched to a gene: 5.

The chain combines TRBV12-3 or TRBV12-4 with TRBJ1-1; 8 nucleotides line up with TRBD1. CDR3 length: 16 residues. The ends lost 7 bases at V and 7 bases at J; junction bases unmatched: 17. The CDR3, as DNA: TGTGCCAGCATCCCCAGGCGTGACAGGGGCCGGGATGAAGCTTTCTTT. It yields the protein CASIPRRDRGRDEAFF.

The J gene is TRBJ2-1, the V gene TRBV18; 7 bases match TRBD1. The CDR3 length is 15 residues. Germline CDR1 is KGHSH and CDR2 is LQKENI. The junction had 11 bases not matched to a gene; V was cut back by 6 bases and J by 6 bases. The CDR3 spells CASSPQTGWFNEQFF. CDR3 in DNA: TGTGCCAGCTCGCCGCAGACAGGGTGGTTCAATGAGCAGTTCTTC. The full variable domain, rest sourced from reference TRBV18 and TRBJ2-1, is NAGVMQNPRHLVRRRGQEARLRCSPMKGHSHVYWYRQLPEEGLKFMVYLQKENIIDESGMPKERFSAEFPKEGPSILRIQQVVRGDSAAYFCASSPQTGWFNEQFFGPGTRLTVL.

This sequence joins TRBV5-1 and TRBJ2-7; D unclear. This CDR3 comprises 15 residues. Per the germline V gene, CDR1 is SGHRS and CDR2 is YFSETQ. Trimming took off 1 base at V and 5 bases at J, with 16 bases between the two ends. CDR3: CASSLKGSKADEQYF. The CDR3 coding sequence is TGCGCCAGCAGCTTGAAGGGCAGTAAAGCAGACGAGCAGTACTTC.

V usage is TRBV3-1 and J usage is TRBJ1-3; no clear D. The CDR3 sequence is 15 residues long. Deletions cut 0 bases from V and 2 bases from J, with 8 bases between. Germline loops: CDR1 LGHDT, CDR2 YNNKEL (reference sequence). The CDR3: CASSQDITAGNTIYF. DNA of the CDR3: TGTGCCAGCAGCCAAGATATTACGGCTGGAAACACCATATATTTT.

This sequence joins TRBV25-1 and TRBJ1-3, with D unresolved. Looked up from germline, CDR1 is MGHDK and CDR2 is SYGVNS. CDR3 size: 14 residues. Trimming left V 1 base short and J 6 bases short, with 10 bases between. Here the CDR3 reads CASSESARQNTIYF. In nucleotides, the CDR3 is TGTGCCAGCAGTGAATCGGCTAGACAAAACACCATATATTTT.

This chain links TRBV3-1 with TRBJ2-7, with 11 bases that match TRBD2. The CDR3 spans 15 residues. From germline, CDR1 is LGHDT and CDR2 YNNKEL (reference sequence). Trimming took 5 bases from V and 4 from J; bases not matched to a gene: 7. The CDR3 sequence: CASSSPSGGTYEQYF. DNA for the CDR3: TGTGCCAGCAGCTCCCCTAGCGGGGGGACGTACGAGCAGTACTTC.

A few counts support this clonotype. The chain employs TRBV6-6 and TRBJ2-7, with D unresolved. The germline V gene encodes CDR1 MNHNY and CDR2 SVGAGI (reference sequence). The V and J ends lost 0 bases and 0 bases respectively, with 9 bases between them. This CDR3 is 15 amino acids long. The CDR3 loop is CASSYSGESSYEQYF. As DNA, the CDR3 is TGTGCCAGCAGTTACTCTGGAGAGTCCTCCTACGAGCAGTACTTC.

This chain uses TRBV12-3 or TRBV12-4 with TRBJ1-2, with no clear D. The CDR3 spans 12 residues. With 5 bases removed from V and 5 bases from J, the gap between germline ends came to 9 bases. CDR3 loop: CASSNTIYGYTF. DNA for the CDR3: TGTGCCAGCAGTAACACGATATATGGCTACACCTTC.

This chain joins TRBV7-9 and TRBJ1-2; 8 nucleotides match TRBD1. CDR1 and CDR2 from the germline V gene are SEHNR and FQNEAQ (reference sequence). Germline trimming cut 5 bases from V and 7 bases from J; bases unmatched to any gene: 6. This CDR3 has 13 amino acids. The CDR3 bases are TGTGCCAGCAGCCCCCAGCAGGGGGCTGGCTACACCTTC. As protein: CASSPQQGAGYTF.

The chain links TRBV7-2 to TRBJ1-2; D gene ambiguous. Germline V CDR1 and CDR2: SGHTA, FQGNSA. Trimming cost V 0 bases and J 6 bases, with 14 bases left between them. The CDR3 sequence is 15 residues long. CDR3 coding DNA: TGTGCCAGCAGCTTAGCGGGTGGAACATTCGATGGCTACACCTTC. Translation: CASSLAGGTFDGYTF.